The 20 T cell receptor beta chains below were found in one sample sequenced in a study of regulatory T cells in long-lasting Graves disease. Documented time point: newly diagnosed GD, antithyroid drugs for less than 3 months. PBMC RNA served as the TCR library source. The TCR beta library used iRepertoire HTBI primers with Arm-PCR amplification of CDR3. TCRdb fed the multiplex PCR reads into MiXCR, producing one record per CDR3 protein. The sample has approximately 310,000 distinct CDR3 sequences; 15% to 20% are singletons. Here the sequenced sample was peripheral blood mononuclear cells (PBMCs), taken at new diagnosis, from a patient treated with antithyroid drugs. These receptors came from a female donor with Graves disease.

This clonotype has a single count. This sequence joins TRBV5-1 and TRBJ2-1; D is possibly TRBD2 (5 bases). CDR1 and CDR2 from the germline V gene are SGHRS and YFSETQ. This CDR3 is 13 amino acids long. Trimming cost V 0 bases and J 10 bases, with 11 bases left between them. The CDR3 sequence: CASSLEGVDEQFF. CDR3 DNA: TGCGCCAGCAGCTTGGAGGGAGTAGACGAGCAGTTCTTC.

This clonotype has more than one count but fewer than ten. The chain employs TRBV13 and TRBJ2-5, with 7 bases that match TRBD1. This CDR3 is 14 amino acids long. J gave up 3 bases and V 5 bases, and 6 bases lay outside the gene matches. In germline, CDR1 is PRHDT, CDR2 FYEKMQ (reference sequence). The CDR3 here is CASSLTGTEETQYF. CDR3 bases: TGTGCCAGCAGCCTCACCGGGACAGAAGAGACCCAGTACTTC.

The V gene is TRBV6-1, the J gene TRBJ2-7; D unclear. Germline CDR1 reads MNHNS; CDR2 reads SASEGT. V shed 6 bases and J shed 3 bases, with 24 bases lying between them. The CDR3 sequence is 17 residues long. The chain's CDR3 is CASSQHYSRPGFYEQYF. DNA for the CDR3: TGTGCCAGCAGCCAGCATTATTCGAGACCGGGTTTCTACGAGCAGTACTTC.

With regard to this clonotype: This may stem from a read error, because a much larger clone lies one nucleotide away. The J gene is TRBJ2-1, the V gene TRBV6-1; maybe TRBD2 (5 bases). The V gene lost 4 bases and the J gene lost 13 bases, with 23 bases spanning the gap. This CDR3 region has 15 residues. In germline, CDR1 is MNHNS, CDR2 SASEGT. The CDR3 is CASSVLTGNQETQFF. The CDR3 nucleotides read TGTGCCAGCAGTGTCCTAACCGGGAACCAAGAGACCCAGTTCTTC.

The CDR3 nucleotides read TGTGCCAGCGGCCGCGGGGGGTGGGGCCAGTACTTC. It encodes CASGRGGWGQYF. The rearrangement joins TRBV28 to TRBJ2-5; 8 nucleotides align to TRBD2. CDR1 and CDR2 (germline): MDHEN, SYDVKM. The CDR3 totals 12 residues. V dropped 8 bases and J dropped 10; count of bases not matched to a gene: 9.

There are many counts of this clonotype. The CDR3 region is CASSQLAGGPHNEQFF. The CDR3 DNA reads as TGTGCCAGCAGCCAACTAGCGGGAGGGCCCCACAATGAGCAGTTCTTC. The chain joins TRBV3-1 to TRBJ2-1, with TRBD2 matching over 12 bases. The CDR3 consists of 16 residues. Losses at the gene ends were 2 bases for V and 5 bases for J; bases not matched to a gene: 4. Germline V lookup: CDR1 LGHDT, CDR2 YNNKEL (reference sequence).

The chain couples TRBV7-9 to TRBJ2-7; no clear D gene. Between the trimmed V and J ends, which lost 7 bases and 2 bases, there was a span of 15 bases. There are 14 residues in the CDR3. CDR1 and CDR2 (germline): SEHNR, FQNEAQ (reference sequence). The CDR3: CASTILGSAYEQYF. For the CDR3, the DNA is TGTGCCAGCACGATATTAGGATCGGCCTACGAGCAGTACTTC.

The J gene is TRBJ2-3, the V gene TRBV2; 9 bases match TRBD2. The CDR3 runs to 15 residues. V was clipped by 1 base and J by 3 bases; unmatched bases: 2. Germline lookup yields CDR1 SNHLY and CDR2 FYNNEI. CDR3 in DNA: TGTGCCAGCAGTGAAGGGACTAGCGTAACAGATACGCAGTATTTT. Amino acids: CASSEGTSVTDTQYF.

This clonotype was found many times. The chain has TRBV9 and TRBJ2-5, with D unclear. Germline assignment: CDR1 SGDLS and CDR2 YYNGEE. This CDR3 contains 13 residues. Trimming took off 0 bases at V and 5 bases at J, with 8 bases between the two ends. CDR3 in amino acids: CASSVVPGETQYF. CDR3 bases: TGTGCCAGCAGCGTAGTCCCTGGGGAGACCCAGTACTTC.

This clonotype was recorded at least ten times. The rearrangement joins TRBV18 to TRBJ2-3; no definite D call. In germline, CDR1 is KGHSH, CDR2 LQKENI. V gave up 1 base and J gave up 2 bases, with 7 bases separating them. This CDR3 is 14 amino acids long. The CDR3 DNA reads as TGTGCCAGCTCACCACGACAAGTCACAGATACGCAGTATTTT. Protein sequence: CASSPRQVTDTQYF.

This clonotype was counted ten times or more. J is TRBJ2-3 and V is TRBV11-2; 13 bases align to TRBD2. The V segment lost 7 bases and the J segment 3 bases; nucleotides outside the gene matches: 7. The germline CDR1 and CDR2 sequences are SGHAT and FQNNGV. CDR3 length: 16 residues. The CDR3 here is CASTSLAGGRTDTQYF. CDR3 coding DNA: TGTGCCAGCACCTCACTAGCGGGAGGGAGGACAGATACGCAGTATTTT.

This clonotype came up many times. J is TRBJ2-4 and V is TRBV6-2 or TRBV6-3; D is ambiguous. The CDR3 spans 15 residues. Germline V gene lookup returns CDR1 MNHEY and CDR2 SVGEGT. Trimming took off 5 bases at V and 1 base at J, with 12 bases between the two ends. CDR3 amino acids: CASSVRPFAKNIQYF. As DNA, the CDR3 is TGTGCCAGCAGTGTCCGACCGTTCGCCAAAAACATTCAGTACTTC.

For this clonotype: A much larger clone differs by one base, so this may be a read error. The chain combines TRBV27 with TRBJ1-4; D possibly corresponds to TRBD1 (5 bases). Per the germline V gene, CDR1 is MNHEY and CDR2 is SMNVEV (reference sequence). CDR3 length: 15 amino acids. CDR3 protein: CASSSSDRPNEKPFF. DNA of the CDR3: TGTGCCAGCAGTTCTAGCGACAGACCGAATGAAAAACCGTTTTTT.

This clonotype has ten or more counts. J is TRBJ2-1 and V is TRBV27; TRBD2 matches 9 bases. V trimming: 5 bases; J trimming: 0 bases; junction bases outside the gene matches: 8. Germline assignment: CDR1 MNHEY and CDR2 SMNVEV (reference sequence). The CDR3 consists of 17 residues. CDR3 DNA: TGTGCCAGCAGTAGAGCGGGAGGCCTCAGCTCCTACAATGAGCAGTTCTTC. Amino acids: CASSRAGGLSSYNEQFF.

This clonotype was detected many times. The chain couples TRBV27 to TRBJ2-2; 16 positions agree with TRBD2. V shed 6 bases and J 7 bases; nucleotides not matched to a gene: 8. Germline assignment: CDR1 MNHEY and CDR2 SMNVEV (reference sequence). The CDR3 spans 17 residues. The CDR3 nucleotides read TGTGCCAGCAGACCGGGACTAGCGGGAGGGTTTGTCGGGGAGCTGTTTTTT. Translating it yields CASRPGLAGGFVGELFF.

This clonotype has more than one count but fewer than ten. The V gene is TRBV20-1, the J gene TRBJ2-2; TRBD2 is a possible D gene (6 bases). Per germline, CDR1 DFQATT and CDR2 SNEGSKA (reference sequence). Trimming took 6 bases from V and 4 from J, leaving 18 bases between them. The CDR3 covers 15 residues. The CDR3 bases are TGCAGTGCCCCCTTGCGTATGGGGGGCACCGGGGAGCTGTTTTTT. Protein product: CSAPLRMGGTGELFF.

There are many counts of this clonotype. The chain carries TRBV19 and TRBJ2-1, with D uncertain. There are 14 residues in the CDR3. Looked up from germline, CDR1 is LNHDA and CDR2 is SQIVND (reference sequence). V lost 0 bases and J lost 5, with 8 bases in between. The CDR3 protein is CASSIDPADNEQFF. The DNA for the CDR3 is TGTGCCAGTAGTATAGATCCGGCTGACAATGAGCAGTTCTTC.

This chain uses TRBV11-3 with TRBJ2-7; maybe TRBD1 (6 bases). V was pared by 2 bases and J by 6 bases, with 11 bases between. The CDR3 contains 13 residues. Germline lookup yields CDR1 SGHNT and CDR2 YENEEA. CDR3 region: CASSLYPGAEQYF. The CDR3 DNA follows: TGTGCCAGCAGCTTATATCCAGGGGCCGAGCAGTACTTC. Full variable domain (missing parts from reference TRBV11-3 and TRBJ2-7): EAGVVQSPRYKIIEKKQPVAFWCNPISGHNTLYWYLQNLGQGPELLIRYENEEAVDDSQLPKDRFSAERLKGVDSTLKIQPAELGDSAVYLCASSLYPGAEQYFGPGTRLTVT.

This chain joins TRBV11-3 and TRBJ2-7; D perhaps matches TRBD2 (6 bases). Germline V gene lookup returns CDR1 SGHNT and CDR2 YENEEA. The V end was cut by 5 bases, the J end by 6 bases, with 11 bases between. The CDR3 has 12 amino acids. The CDR3 DNA is TGTGCCAGCAGCCACGGGGGTGCCGAGCAGTACTTC. Encoded protein: CASSHGGAEQYF. Full variable domain (missing parts from reference TRBV11-3 and TRBJ2-7): EAGVVQSPRYKIIEKKQPVAFWCNPISGHNTLYWYLQNLGQGPELLIRYENEEAVDDSQLPKDRFSAERLKGVDSTLKIQPAELGDSAVYLCASSHGGAEQYFGPGTRLTVT.

Comments on this clonotype: This may be a read error: a much more frequent sequence differs by one nucleotide. This chain links TRBV11-2 with TRBJ1-1, with D possibly matching TRBD1 (5 bases). The CDR3 is 18 amino acids. The V end was cut by 5 bases, the J end by 1 base, with 23 bases between. Germline V gives CDR1 SGHAT, CDR2 FQNNGV. The CDR3 loop reads CASSPPGPPWYRNTEAFF. In DNA form, the CDR3 reads TGTGCCAGCAGCCCACCGGGACCTCCTTGGTACCGGAACACTGAAGCTTTCTTT.